The rows below give T cell receptor beta chains drawn from one sample of a study of spatial heterogeneity in lung cancer. Each CDR3 protein is one row after TCRdb ran MiXCR on the 5' RACE reads. The sample includes 45,000 to 65,000 distinct CDR3 sequences, about 7.4% of them seen just once. Sequencing used PBMCs, obtained at follow-up. These receptors originate from a female donor with early-stage non-small cell lung cancer. Both conserved end residues are part of each CDR3. Each record gives: CDR3 protein, CDR3 DNA, V gene, J gene, D gene, clone size. The D gene is left open where the match is weak. Expanded clones get a size class; other rows say once, few or many, or leave the size out.

CASSLGPQSEKLFF	TGTGCCAGCAGTTTGGGACCGCAATCTGAAAAACTGTTTTTT	TRBV28	TRBJ1-4	.	many
CSVPTSQETQYF	TGCAGTGTCCCGACTAGTCAAGAGACCCAGTACTTC	TRBV20-1	TRBJ2-5	.	.
CATSDPVGTGELFF	TGTGCCACCAGTGATCCAGTTGGTACCGGGGAGCTGTTTTTT	TRBV24-1	TRBJ2-2	.	many
CSAAGGSNQPQHF	TGCAGTGCTGCGGGGGGGAGCAATCAGCCCCAGCATTTT	TRBV20-1	TRBJ1-5	.	.
CASSYMDRDNSPLHF	TGTGCCAGCAGCTACATGGACAGAGATAATTCACCCCTCCACTTT	TRBV11-2	TRBJ1-6	.	.
CASSWGLAGVEQYF	TGTGCCAGCAGCTGGGGACTAGCGGGGGTTGAGCAGTACTTC	TRBV5-6	TRBJ2-7	TRBD2	few
CASTAQGTGNTIYF	TGTGCCAGCACCGCCCAAGGGACCGGAAACACCATATATTTT	TRBV28	TRBJ1-3	.	once
CASSLNRDLYEQYF	TGTGCCAGCAGCTTAAACCGGGACTTGTACGAGCAGTACTTC	TRBV7-2	TRBJ2-7	.	many
CASSQDGRAPDTQYF	TGCGCCAGCAGCCAAGATGGCAGGGCCCCAGATACGCAGTATTTT	TRBV4-1	TRBJ2-3	.	.
CSVVEAGPSTDTQYF	TGCAGCGTTGTTGAAGCCGGACCTAGCACAGATACGCAGTATTTT	TRBV29-1	TRBJ2-3	.	medium-sized
CASSPIPSGGRRPYEQYF	TGTGCCAGCAGCCCAATCCCCTCCGGGGGGCGTAGGCCCTACGAGCAGTACTTC	TRBV5-5	TRBJ2-7	.	few
CASSNIPNEKLFF	TGTGCCAGCTCGAATATACCTAATGAAAAACTGTTTTTT	TRBV19	TRBJ1-4	.	many
CASSLEVNYGYTF	TGTGCCAGCAGCTTGGAGGTGAACTATGGCTACACCTTC	TRBV5-5	TRBJ1-2	.	many
CASSRTSGSTPYEQYF	TGTGCCAGCAGCCGGACTAGCGGGTCGACCCCCTACGAGCAGTACTTC	TRBV3-1	TRBJ2-7	TRBD2	few
CSARDRLNTEAFF	TGCAGTGCTAGAGATCGGCTCAACACTGAAGCTTTCTTT	TRBV20-1	TRBJ1-1	.	many
CASSRGIGQGAAEAFF	TGCGCCAGCAGCCGGGGAATCGGACAGGGAGCGGCTGAAGCTTTCTTT	TRBV4-1	TRBJ1-1	TRBD1	many
CASSQVLGTTQQYF	TGCGCCAGCAGCCAAGTCCTCGGTACGACCCAGCAGTACTTC	TRBV4-3	TRBJ2-7	.	.
CASSAGQTHNQPQHF	TGTGCCAGCAGTGCGGGACAGACGCACAATCAGCCCCAGCATTTT	TRBV6-1	TRBJ1-5	TRBD1	many
CSASLTTGSQTQYF	TGCAGTGCTAGCCTTACTACAGGGTCGCAGACCCAGTACTTC	TRBV20-1	TRBJ2-5	.	many
CASSDHIRTDTQYF	TGCGCCAGCAGTGACCATATTCGCACAGATACGCAGTATTTT	TRBV10-1	TRBJ2-3	.	many
CSARGGLAGSGELFF	TGCAGTGCCAGGGGGGGACTAGCGGGTTCCGGGGAGCTGTTTTTT	TRBV20-1	TRBJ2-2	TRBD2	.
CSARGPLNTEAFF	TGCAGTGCCAGGGGACCTTTGAACACTGAAGCTTTCTTT	TRBV20-1	TRBJ1-1	.	many
CASRASQTQYF	TGTGCCAGCAGAGCGTCCCAGACCCAGTACTTC	TRBV2	TRBJ2-5	.	many
CSVEDTSTDTQYF	TGCAGCGTTGAAGACACTAGCACAGATACGCAGTATTTT	TRBV29-1	TRBJ2-3	.	few
CASSSTGKWYYGYTF	TGTGCCAGCAGTTCCACAGGGAAATGGTACTATGGCTACACCTTC	TRBV12-3/TRBV12-4	TRBJ1-2	.	few
CASSAGTGYTF	TGTGCCAGCAGCGCCGGTACCGGCTACACCTTC	TRBV7-9	TRBJ1-2	.	many
CATSWSARKNEQFF	TGTGCCACCTCGTGGTCGGCTAGGAAGAATGAGCAGTTCTTC	TRBV24-1	TRBJ2-1	.	many
CASSLGQGGHSPLHF	TGCGCCAGCAGCTTGGGGCAGGGCGGTCATTCACCCCTCCACTTT	TRBV5-1	TRBJ1-6	.	many
CASSSYQGTGELFF	TGTGCCAGCAGTTCATACCAGGGTACCGGGGAGCTGTTTTTT	TRBV2	TRBJ2-2	.	few
CASSLGQGFNSPLHF	TGTGCCAGCAGCTTGGGACAGGGTTTTAATTCACCCCTCCACTTT	TRBV7-2	TRBJ1-6	TRBD1	many
CASSFDDPYNEQFF	TGCGCCAGCAGCTTCGATGACCCCTACAATGAGCAGTTCTTC	TRBV5-1	TRBJ2-1	.	.
CASSLYPGPETQYF	TGCGCCAGCAGCTTGTACCCCGGCCCGGAGACCCAGTACTTC	TRBV5-1	TRBJ2-5	.	.
CASNLGTAGELFF	TGTGCCAGTAACCTAGGGACAGCCGGGGAGCTGTTTTTT	TRBV19	TRBJ2-2	TRBD1	many
CASRRRASGITDTQYF	TGTGCCAGCAGAAGACGGGCTAGCGGCATAACAGATACGCAGTATTTT	TRBV6-1	TRBJ2-3	TRBD2	.
CASSPAGGNTGELFF	TGTGCCAGCAGCCCTGCGGGGGGCAACACCGGGGAGCTGTTTTTT	TRBV7-3	TRBJ2-2	TRBD2	.
CASSVVGTLDGYTF	TGTGCCAGCAGCGTAGTAGGGACACTTGATGGCTACACCTTC	TRBV9	TRBJ1-2	.	few
CASSYGQNYEQYF	TGTGCCAGCAGTTACGGACAGAACTACGAGCAGTACTTC	TRBV12-3/TRBV12-4	TRBJ2-7	.	few
CASARAGYSNQPQHF	TGTGCCAGCGCCCGTGCCGGATATAGCAATCAGCCCCAGCATTTT	TRBV27	TRBJ1-5	.	few
CASSAPIYEQYF	TGCGCCAGCAGTGCTCCTATCTACGAGCAGTACTTC	TRBV5-1	TRBJ2-7	.	many
CASSPYAETQYF	TGTGCCAGCAGCCCCTATGCAGAGACCCAGTACTTC	TRBV11-2	TRBJ2-5	.	.
CASSLALSTEAFF	TGCGCCAGCAGCTTGGCCCTGAGCACTGAAGCTTTCTTT	TRBV5-1	TRBJ1-1	.	.
CASSPGQGAGNTIYF	TGTGCCAGCTCGCCTGGACAGGGTGCTGGAAACACCATATATTTT	TRBV18	TRBJ1-3	TRBD1	few
CASSTRHHASTDTQYF	TGTGCCAGTAGTACTCGGCATCATGCTAGCACAGATACGCAGTATTTT	TRBV19	TRBJ2-3	.	many
CVSSLGVSTDTQYF	TGTGTCAGCAGCCTGGGGGTTAGCACAGATACGCAGTATTTT	TRBV7-9	TRBJ2-3	.	.
CASNRGQGRQEQYF	TGTGCCAGTAATAGAGGACAGGGTCGGCAAGAGCAGTACTTC	TRBV19	TRBJ2-7	TRBD1	few